The text below deals with one TCR beta chain. In the authors' methods: The authors estimated nucleated cell counts from reference gene primer amplification. This table comes from immunoSEQ multiplex PCR, and its TCRdb copy is limited to in-frame clones, with some not included. V, J and clone size derive from that table, while D and trimming were established from the DNA sequence. The table lists roughly 150,000 clones, around 77% of them singletons. This entry comes from a study of blood T cell repertoires in COVID-19. Study at large: The study drew acute and convalescent COVID-19 samples from the United States, Italy and Spain. T cells, B-cell-depleted T cells, or PBMCs provided the cDNA or gDNA that served as material.

Germline V gene lookup returns CDR1 MRHNA and CDR2 SNTAGT. V was clipped by 0 bases and J by 2 bases, with 10 bases between them. This CDR3 is built from 15 residues. The sample taken for sequencing was peripheral blood. The gene calls are TRBV6-4 and TRBJ2-5; D uncertain. This TCR was recovered from a man between 65 and 85 years old with acute or convalescent COVID-19. The CDR3 protein is CASSDSLGLQETQYF. As DNA, the CDR3 is TGTGCCAGCAGTGACTCCCTAGGCTTACAAGAGACCCAGTACTTC.